The subject of this entry is one TCR beta chain. The antigen remains unidentified. These data are taken from a study of T cell repertoires in cytomegalovirus infection. Whole-study findings and limits: Clonotype analysis showed dominance of the ex vivo response by HLA-C-restricted CMV-specific TCR beta clonotypes.

MiXCR, applied by TCRdb to the reads, yields one record per CDR3 protein. This repertoire shows some 560,000 distinct CDR3 sequences, just under 40% found once; its top ten account for around 48%. The CDR3 spans 14 residues. Germline CDR1 reads KGHSH; CDR2 reads LQKENI. V lost 1 base to trimming and J lost 5 bases, with 9 bases between them. The sequence derives from a human donor in good health (CMV status not recorded). Some clones in this sample may be carry-over from other donors' samples. The sequenced sample was cultured PBMCs, obtained from culture after CMV antigen stimulation. The rearrangement uses TRBV18 and TRBJ1-5, with D tentatively TRBD1 (5 bases). In DNA, the CDR3 is TGTGCCAGCTCACCACAGGGGCCACATCAGCCCCAGCATTTT. Amino acid sequence: CASSPQGPHQPQHF.